The TCR beta chain described here comes from a study of T cells in Graves' hyperthyroidism and ophthalmopathy. Study results and limitations: It was a median around 6 months before onset that the model predicted ophthalmopathy.

This clonotype was counted between two and nine times. Its specificity is not known. V lost 0 bases and J 0 bases, leaving 11 bases between the germline ends. Germline CDR1 MNHEY, CDR2 SVGAGI. The CDR3 is 17 amino acids. This blood was taken when hyperthyroidism was first diagnosed, before any ophthalmopathy symptoms existed. Using RNA transcripts as the source, TCR beta CDR3 regions were amplified. TCR CDR3 regions were first amplified by RT-PCR with HTBI primers. Using its own MiXCR run on the multiplex PCR reads, TCRdb lists one record per CDR3 protein. The table shows 600,000 to 850,000 distinct CDR3 sequences, with roughly a sixth occurring only once.

The rearrangement uses TRBV6-5 and TRBJ2-2, with D perhaps assigned TRBD1 or TRBD2 (5 bases each). The origin of this receptor is a woman between 45 and 65 years old with Graves' hyperthyroidism that later progressed to Graves' ophthalmopathy. Specimen: blood. This chain's CDR3 is CASSYSPGTANTGELFF. CDR3 nucleotide sequence: TGTGCCAGCAGTTACTCTCCCGGGACGGCGAACACCGGGGAGCTGTTTTTT.